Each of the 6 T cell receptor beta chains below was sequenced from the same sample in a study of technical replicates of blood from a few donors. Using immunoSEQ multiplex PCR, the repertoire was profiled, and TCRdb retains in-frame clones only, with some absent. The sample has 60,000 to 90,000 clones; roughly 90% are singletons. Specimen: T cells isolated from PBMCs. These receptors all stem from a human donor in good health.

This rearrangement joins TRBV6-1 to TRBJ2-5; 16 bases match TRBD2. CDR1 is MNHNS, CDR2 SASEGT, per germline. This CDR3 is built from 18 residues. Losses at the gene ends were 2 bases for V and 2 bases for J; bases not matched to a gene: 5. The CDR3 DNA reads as TGTGCCAGCAGTGAAAGGGGACTAGCGGGAGGGCCGCAAGAGACCCAGTACTTC. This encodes CASSERGLAGGPQETQYF.

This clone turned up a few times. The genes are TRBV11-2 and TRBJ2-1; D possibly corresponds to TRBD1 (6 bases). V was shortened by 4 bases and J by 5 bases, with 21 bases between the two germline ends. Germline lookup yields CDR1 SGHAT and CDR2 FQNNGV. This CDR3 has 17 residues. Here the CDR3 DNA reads TGTGCCAGCAGCTCGGTGGGGGCCTATGTTTCGAACAATGAGCAGTTCTTC. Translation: CASSSVGAYVSNNEQFF.

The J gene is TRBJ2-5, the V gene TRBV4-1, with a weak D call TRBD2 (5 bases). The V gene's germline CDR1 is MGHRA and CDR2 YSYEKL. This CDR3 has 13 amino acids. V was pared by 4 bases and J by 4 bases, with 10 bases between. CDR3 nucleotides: TGCGCCAGCAGCCTGGTGGCGGGAGAGACCCAGTACTTC. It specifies CASSLVAGETQYF.

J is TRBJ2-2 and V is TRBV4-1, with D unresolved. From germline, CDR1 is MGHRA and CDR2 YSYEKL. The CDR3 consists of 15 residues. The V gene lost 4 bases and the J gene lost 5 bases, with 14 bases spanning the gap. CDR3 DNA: TGCGCCAGCAGCCCTGGAGTAGCCCCGACCGGGGAGCTGTTTTTT. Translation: CASSPGVAPTGELFF.

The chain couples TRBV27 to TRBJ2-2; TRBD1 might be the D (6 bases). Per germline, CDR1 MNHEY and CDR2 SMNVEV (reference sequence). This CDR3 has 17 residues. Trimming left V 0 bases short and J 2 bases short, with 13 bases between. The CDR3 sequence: CASSLSPGTLNTGELFF. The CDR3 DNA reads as TGTGCCAGCAGTTTATCTCCCGGGACACTAAACACCGGGGAGCTGTTTTTT.

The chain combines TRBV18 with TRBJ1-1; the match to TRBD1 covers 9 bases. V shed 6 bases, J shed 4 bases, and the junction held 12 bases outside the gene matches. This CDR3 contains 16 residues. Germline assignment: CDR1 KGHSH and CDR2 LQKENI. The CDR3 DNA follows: TGTGCCAGCTCCCCGACTGGGACAGGGATAGGCACTGAAGCTTTCTTT. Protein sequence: CASSPTGTGIGTEAFF.